The source of this TCR beta chain is a study of T cells in Graves' hyperthyroidism and ophthalmopathy. Hyperthyroidism patients were newly diagnosed, had disease duration under 2 months, and were aged 18 to 65 years. The CDR3 is 14 residues long. CDR1 DFQATT and CDR2 SNEGSKA come from the germline V gene (reference sequence). Between the trimmed V and J ends, which lost 1 base and 7 bases, there was a span of 13 bases. RNA transcripts were the template for amplifying TCR beta CDR3 regions. Using the HTBI primer set, a first-round RT-PCR was run on the TCR CDR3. Via MiXCR, TCRdb re-called the multiplex PCR reads, giving one row per CDR3 protein. Among roughly 400,000 distinct CDR3 sequences listed, approximately 14% were seen once.

Source material: blood. The sequence derives from a woman between 18 and 29 years old with Graves' hyperthyroidism that later progressed to Graves' ophthalmopathy. The chain combines TRBV20-1 with TRBJ2-2, with D hard to call. The CDR3 protein is CSARGHYPDGELFF. The CDR3 bases are TGCAGTGCTAGAGGACACTATCCGGACGGGGAGCTGTTTTTT.